The 6 T cell receptor beta chains in this list originate from one sample, sequenced in a study of T cells in Graves' hyperthyroidism and ophthalmopathy. Amplified TCR beta CDR3 regions came from RNA transcripts. The study used the HTBI primer set for a first-round RT-PCR of the TCR CDR3. TCRdb re-analysed the multiplex PCR reads in MiXCR, keeping a single row per CDR3 protein. The sample carries some 620,000 distinct CDR3 sequences, roughly 17% recorded once. The sample taken for sequencing was blood. These TCRs come from a woman aged 30 to 39 with Graves' hyperthyroidism.

Many counts were recorded for this clonotype. This chain links TRBV11-2 with TRBJ2-7, with D perhaps assigned TRBD1 or TRBD2 (5 bases each). Germline lookup yields CDR1 SGHAT and CDR2 FQNNGV. Deletions cut 3 bases from V and 3 bases from J, with 15 bases between. The CDR3 runs 15 residues. The CDR3 DNA reads as TGTGCCAGCAGCTTGATCGGTGGGGGAGACTACGAGCAGTACTTC. Its translation: CASSLIGGGDYEQYF.

This clonotype was detected a few times. The V and J genes are TRBV29-1 and TRBJ2-1, with TRBD2 matching 7 bases. Germline V gene data show CDR1 as SQVTM and CDR2 as ANQGSEA. The CDR3 runs to 11 residues. J lost 13 bases, V lost 4 bases, and 7 bases had no gene match. The CDR3 here is CSVAAGTTQFF. The CDR3 DNA sequence: TGCAGCGTTGCCGCCGGGACTACCCAGTTCTTC.

The chain couples TRBV7-9 to TRBJ1-3; D unclear. This CDR3 contains 14 residues. Trimming removed 5 bases from V and 2 bases from J, with 10 bases in between. Germline V gene data show CDR1 as SEHNR and CDR2 as FQNEAQ (reference sequence). The CDR3 here is CASSAVLPGNTIYF. The CDR3 DNA is TGTGCCAGCAGCGCTGTACTTCCTGGAAACACCATATATTTT.

This chain joins TRBV7-9 and TRBJ2-1, with no clear D. Per the germline V gene, CDR1 is SEHNR and CDR2 is FQNEAQ (reference sequence). This CDR3 is 12 amino acids long. Trimming pared 0 bases from V and 9 bases from J, leaving 6 bases between. The chain's CDR3 is CASSLAHSEQFF. CDR3 bases: TGTGCCAGCAGCTTAGCGCACAGTGAGCAGTTCTTC.

The chain carries TRBV9 and TRBJ2-1, with TRBD2 matching over 13 bases. The ends lost 3 bases at V and 10 bases at J; junction bases unmatched: 10. The CDR3 contains 16 residues. CDR1 SGDLS and CDR2 YYNGEE come from the germline V gene. The CDR3 coding sequence is TGTGCCAGCAGCGCCACTGGACTAGCGGGAGCTGCGGAGCAGTTCTTC. Protein product: CASSATGLAGAAEQFF.

At least ten counts were recorded for this clonotype. The chain has TRBV20-1 and TRBJ2-3; 8 nucleotides align to TRBD1. V gave up 3 bases and J gave up 3 bases; unmatched junction bases: 11. CDR1 DFQATT and CDR2 SNEGSKA come from the germline V gene (reference sequence). CDR3 size: 16 residues. The CDR3 region is CSASPPDRGGTDTQYF. CDR3 bases: TGCAGTGCTAGCCCCCCTGACAGGGGAGGAACAGATACGCAGTATTTT.